These 14 T cell receptor beta chains share one sample of origin, sequenced in a study of T cell clonality in common variable immunodeficiency (dated by TCRdb to the mid-2010s). The study at large found these results: CVID TCRbeta sequences were reported to have fewer deletions and N-nucleotide insertions and to lack highly modified clones with 13 or more V deletions.

These receptors are not linked to any known antigen. The method behind the library was the immunoSEQ multiplex PCR assay. TCRdb provides this immuneACCESS table in a form limited to in-frame rearrangements. Some clones are lacking; in checked studies, under half of them reflect an unresolved V gene, and why the rest are absent is not known. Across this sample, some 19,000 clones were tabulated and none appeared just once. In total, the top ten clones hold 20% to 25% of the sample. The source material was peripheral blood mononuclear cells. These receptors originate from a human donor with common variable immunodeficiency.

There are a few counts of this clone. The CDR3 goes on 3 residues after the read ends, and that part is filled in from the germline J gene. The chain carries TRBV7-2 and TRBJ2-3, with D possibly TRBD1 on 5 matching bases. Trimming cost V 5 bases and J 4 bases, with 16 bases left between them. The CDR3 is made up of 15 amino acids. Looked up from germline, CDR1 is SGHTA and CDR2 is FQGNSA. This chain's CDR3 is CASSNLGRAADTQYF. The part of the CDR3 DNA that was read is TGTGCCAGCAGCAACTTAGGCAGGGCGGCAGATACG. The full variable domain, in which reference TRBV7-2 and TRBJ2-3 provide the parts outside the CDR3, is GAGVSQSPSNKVTEKGKDVELRCDPISGHTALYWYRQSLGQGLEFLIYFQGNSAPDKSGLPSDRFSAERTGGSVSTLTIQRTQQEDSAVYLCASSNLGRAADTQYFGPGTRLTVL.

This clone was counted a few times. From the germline J gene comes the end of the CDR3, since the read stops 3 residues before it. The chain uses TRBV7-3 and TRBJ2-1; D may be TRBD2 (6 bases). Germline V gene lookup returns CDR1 SGHTA and CDR2 FQGTGA. Trimming took 1 base from V and 9 from J, leaving 13 bases between them. The CDR3 loop spans 14 amino acids. The covered CDR3 bases are TGTGCCAGCAGCTTAAATCTTTTCGGGGGTGAG. This encodes CASSLNLFGGE. The whole CDR3 is CASSLNLFGGEQFF.

This clone came up many times. The read terminates 3 residues before the CDR3 end, so the remaining end is supplied by the germline J gene. The chain is built from TRBV5-1 and TRBJ2-3; D call uncertain. Trimming took off 1 base at V and 2 bases at J, with 8 bases between the two ends. This CDR3 spans 14 amino acids. The germline V gene encodes CDR1 SGHRS and CDR2 YFSETQ. This CDR3 reads CASSLRVDTDTQYF. The covered CDR3 bases are TGCGCCAGCAGCTTGAGGGTAGACACAGATACG.

This clone was picked up many times. The CDR3 end is not reached by the read, which stops 3 residues before it; the germline J gene fills it in. The V and J genes are TRBV6-1 and TRBJ2-5; D unresolved. The germline gives CDR1 MNHNS, CDR2 SASEGT. The CDR3 extends over 12 amino acids. Trimming shortened V by 1 base and J by 7 bases, and 7 bases separated the two germline ends. CDR3 DNA (partial): TGTGCCAGCAGTGAAGGGGCTACGACC. Translated, it gives CASSEGATT. In full, the CDR3 is CASSEGATTQYF.

Remarks on this clone: From the germline J gene comes the end of the CDR3, since the read stops 3 residues before it. The rearrangement joins TRBV7-2 to TRBJ2-7; D gene unclear. V lost 4 bases and J lost 0, with 13 bases in between. The CDR3 has 15 amino acids. The germline V gene has CDR1 SGHTA and CDR2 FQGNSA. The CDR3 loop is CASSSRERNSYEQYF. The CDR3 bases that were read are TGTGCCAGCAGCTCCCGCGAGCGAAACTCCTACGAG.

A few counts support this clone. Read sequence stops 3 residues before the CDR3 end, and the germline J gene provides the missing end. The chain couples TRBV29-1 to TRBJ2-5; D unclear. Trimming took 3 bases from V and 1 from J, leaving 6 bases between them. Germline V gene sequence: CDR1 SQVTM, CDR2 ANQGSEA. The CDR3 loop spans 12 amino acids. The sequenced CDR3 bases are TGCAGCGTTGATTACAGCCAAGAGACC. It encodes CSVDYSQET. The full CDR3 protein is CSVDYSQETQYF.

This clone was seen a handful of times. The read finishes 3 residues shy of the CDR3 end, and the germline J gene is used to complete it. The V and J genes are TRBV6-2 or TRBV6-3 and TRBJ1-5, with 9 bases fitting TRBD1. From germline, CDR1 is MNHEY and CDR2 SVGEGT. Losses at the gene ends were 6 bases for V and 0 bases for J; bases not matched to a gene: 9. The CDR3 totals 17 residues. Partial CDR3 DNA: TGTGCCAGCAGCCGACGGACAGGGGCAATTAGCAATCAGCCC. Translated, it gives CASSRRTGAISNQP. The whole CDR3 is CASSRRTGAISNQPQHF.

This clone was seen many times. Read data end 3 residues before the CDR3 end; the end is taken from the germline J gene. The chain combines TRBV5-1 with TRBJ2-2, with 14 bases matching TRBD2. The CDR3 runs 20 residues. The germline V gene has CDR1 SGHRS and CDR2 YFSETQ. The ends lost 4 bases at V and 0 bases at J; junction bases unmatched: 11. CDR3 DNA, as far as it was read: TGCGCCAGCAGCCTCTACAGTGGACTAGCGGGGGGCGCGAACACCGGGGAG. Encoded protein: CASSLYSGLAGGANTGE. The full-length CDR3 reads as CASSLYSGLAGGANTGELFF. Full variable domain (missing parts from reference TRBV5-1 and TRBJ2-2): KAGVTQTPRYLIKTRGQQVTLSCSPISGHRSVSWYQQTPGQGLQFLFEYFSETQRNKGNFPGRFSGRQFSNSRSEMNVSTLELGDSALYLCASSLYSGLAGGANTGELFFGEGSRLTVL.

The table lists this clone with a few counts. Coverage ceases 3 residues before the CDR3 finishes, and the germline J gene fills in the end. The rearrangement joins TRBV6-2 or TRBV6-3 to TRBJ2-7; a possible D gene is TRBD1 (5 bases). V lost 7 bases to trimming and J lost 6 bases, with 16 bases between them. Looked up from germline, CDR1 is MNHEY and CDR2 is SVGEGT. CDR3 length equals 13 residues. CDR3 sequence reads: CASTRWIGAEQYF. The CDR3 DNA, read in part, is TGTGCCAGCACCCGATGGATAGGGGCCGAG.

In the case of this clone: Sequencing ends 3 residues short of the CDR3 end; the germline J gene provides the rest. This chain uses TRBV18 with TRBJ1-5; D remains unclear. With 3 bases removed from V and 7 bases from J, the gap between germline ends came to 16 bases. The CDR3 length is 15 residues. Looked up from germline, CDR1 is KGHSH and CDR2 is LQKENI. CDR3: CASSPYSSISQPQHF. The CDR3 DNA, read in part, is TGTGCCAGCTCACCTTACTCATCAATCTCACAGCCC.

Of note for this clone: Germline is not matched at one junction end, which may reflect a read error. The CDR3 end is not reached by the read, which stops 3 residues before it; the germline J gene fills it in. V gene TRBV19 combines with J gene TRBJ2-2, with 11 bases lining up with TRBD2. This CDR3 has 16 amino acids. Germline V gives CDR1 LNHDA, CDR2 SQIVND (reference sequence). CDR3 DNA, as far as it was read: TGTGCCAGTGGTATTAGCGGGGGGGCCATTATCGGGGAG. Translated: CASGISGGAIIGE. The whole CDR3 protein reads CASGISGGAIIGELFF.

A few counts support this clone. Sequencing ends 3 residues short of the CDR3 end; the germline J gene provides the rest. This chain links TRBV6-2 or TRBV6-3 with TRBJ2-7; 7 bases align to TRBD2. The CDR3 covers 14 residues. Germline V gene data show CDR1 as MNHEY and CDR2 as SVGEGT. The V and J ends lost 6 bases and 4 bases, in that order; junction bases with no gene match: 9. The part of the CDR3 DNA that was read is TGTGCCAGCAGATATGCCGGGACTATGTACGAG. This codes for CASRYAGTMYE. The CDR3, in full, reads CASRYAGTMYEQYF.

This clone came up a few times. The CDR3 goes on 3 residues after the read ends, and that part is filled in from the germline J gene. The chain combines TRBV6-2 or TRBV6-3 with TRBJ2-2, with D possibly being TRBD1 (6 bases). This CDR3 is built from 13 residues. V shed 11 bases and J shed 1 base, with 11 bases lying between them. Germline V lookup: CDR1 MNHEY, CDR2 SVGEGT. The part of the CDR3 DNA that was read is TGTGCCGGGGGCCCACTGAACACCGGGGAG. Amino acid sequence: CAGGPLNTGE. The entire CDR3 protein is CAGGPLNTGELFF.

To note about this clone: The read halts 3 residues ahead of the CDR3 end, with the missing end drawn from the germline J gene. J is TRBJ1-4 and V is TRBV19; 7 nucleotides line up with TRBD1. In germline, CDR1 is LNHDA, CDR2 SQIVND (reference sequence). Losses at the gene ends were 2 bases for V and 6 bases for J; bases not matched to a gene: 3. CDR3 length: 14 residues. This CDR3 is CASSIRGRYEKLFF. The DNA read from the CDR3 is TGTGCCAGTAGTATAAGGGGGCGTTATGAAAAA.